Listed below are T cell receptor beta chains from one sample, sequenced in a study of T cells expressing NK-cell markers. TCRdb re-called the 5' RACE reads and gives one entry per CDR3 protein, without DNA. The listing records roughly 160,000 distinct CDR3 sequences. Material for sequencing was blood T cells: a sorted CD56 or NKG2C T cell subset, CD4+ or CD8+ T cells, or bulk PBMC T cells (not recorded which). The receptors were sampled from a woman between 18 and 70 years old in good health. Both conserved end residues are part of each CDR3.

J	V	CDR3
TRBJ1-4	TRBV5-1	CASSHSGATNEKLFF
TRBJ2-7	TRBV12-3/TRBV12-4	CASSSRTSGYIYEQYF
TRBJ1-4	TRBV2	CASNRGFEKLFF
TRBJ2-7	TRBV7-3	CASSATGGHEQYF
TRBJ1-4	TRBV10-3	CAISDPGQGREKLFF
TRBJ2-3	TRBV29-1	CSVETPLSAGGTDTQYF
TRBJ2-5	TRBV15	CATSRVGSQETQYF
TRBJ2-7	TRBV7-9	CARYRDLLSYEQYF
TRBJ2-1	TRBV5-6	CASSSITGTAPYNEQFF
TRBJ1-3	TRBV20-1	CSASKANGNTIYF
TRBJ2-3	TRBV7-6	CASSLARSRGGGPQVTQYF
TRBJ1-1	TRBV5-1	CASRRASNRDTEAFF
TRBJ2-7	TRBV10-3	CAISESNSGRYEQYF
TRBJ2-7	TRBV28	CASTVAREGEQYF
TRBJ2-1	TRBV28	CASSSTSELLYYNEQFF
TRBJ1-4	TRBV12-3/TRBV12-4	CASSFGGRLDEKLFF
TRBJ1-2	TRBV4-1	CASSPIGQLYGYTF
TRBJ1-5	TRBV5-1	CASSLGTGGSSQPQHF
TRBJ2-4	TRBV20-1	CSGEGQGKNIQYF
TRBJ2-3	TRBV5-1	CASSFGSLEADTQYF
TRBJ2-5	TRBV7-9	CASSSGTSGSGETQYF
TRBJ1-2	TRBV28	CASGEEGAPANYGYTF
TRBJ1-1	TRBV6-1	CASSRDMEGTEAFF
TRBJ2-3	TRBV20-1	CSARESSSATDTQYF
TRBJ1-1	TRBV29-1	CSVDPGQTKGEAFF
TRBJ1-5	TRBV12-3/TRBV12-4	CASSARVGTQPQHF
TRBJ2-3	TRBV24-1	CATSDLRPGSTDTQYF
TRBJ2-7	TRBV6-1	CASSGLGSGSRYEQYF
TRBJ1-2	TRBV2	CASSELQGGGYGYTF
TRBJ2-3	TRBV5-1	CASRPAGAPTDTQYF
TRBJ2-3	TRBV20-1	CSASISGGPHYTDTQYF
TRBJ2-3	TRBV5-1	CASKLGITDTQYF
TRBJ1-1	TRBV10-3	CAISETTGGTEAFF
TRBJ1-5	TRBV6-1	CASIRWGGDQPQHF
TRBJ1-3	TRBV29-1	CSASGQGGTGNTIYF
TRBJ1-5	TRBV2	CASSEAGTSNQPQHF
TRBJ2-1	TRBV20-1	CSAAEGDRLYNEQFF
TRBJ2-7	TRBV2	CASTIDRGAYEQYF
TRBJ2-2	TRBV7-7	CASSPAGGGNTGELFF
TRBJ1-4	TRBV29-1	CSVRGPGDEKLFF
TRBJ1-2	TRBV24-1	CATSDGVGQGPGKRGGYTF
TRBJ2-3	TRBV5-1	CASSADRGDTDTQYF
TRBJ2-1	TRBV20-1	CSAQTSGMVNEQFF
TRBJ2-2	TRBV7-2	CASQPGTGNGELFF
TRBJ2-2	TRBV5-1	CASSLEGTAYGAGELFF
TRBJ2-3	TRBV7-9	CASSPQGETAPEYF
TRBJ1-6	TRBV5-1	CASSGGGVVSSPLHF
TRBJ1-4	TRBV5-1	CASSLEGQMAGEKLFF
TRBJ2-5	TRBV2	CASSAGGVETQYF
TRBJ2-1	TRBV27	CASSRQPYNEQFF
TRBJ2-4	TRBV3-1	CASSQAEGSSIQYF